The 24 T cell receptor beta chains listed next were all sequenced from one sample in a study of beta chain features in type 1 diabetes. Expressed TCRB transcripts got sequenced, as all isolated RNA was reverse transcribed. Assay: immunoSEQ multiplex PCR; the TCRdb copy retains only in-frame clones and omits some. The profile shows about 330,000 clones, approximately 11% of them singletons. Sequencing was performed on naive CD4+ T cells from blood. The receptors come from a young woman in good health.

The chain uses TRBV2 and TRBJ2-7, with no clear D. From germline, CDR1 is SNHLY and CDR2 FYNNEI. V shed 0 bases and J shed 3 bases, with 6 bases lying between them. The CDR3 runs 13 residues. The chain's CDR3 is CASSEAEFYEQYF. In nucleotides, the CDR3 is TGTGCCAGCAGTGAAGCTGAGTTCTACGAGCAGTACTTC.

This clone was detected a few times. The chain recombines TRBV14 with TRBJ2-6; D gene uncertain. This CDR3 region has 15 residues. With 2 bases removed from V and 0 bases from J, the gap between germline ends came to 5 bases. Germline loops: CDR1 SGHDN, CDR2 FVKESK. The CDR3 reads CASSQFGSGANVLTF. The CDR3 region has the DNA TGTGCCAGCAGCCAATTCGGCTCTGGGGCCAACGTCCTGACTTTC.

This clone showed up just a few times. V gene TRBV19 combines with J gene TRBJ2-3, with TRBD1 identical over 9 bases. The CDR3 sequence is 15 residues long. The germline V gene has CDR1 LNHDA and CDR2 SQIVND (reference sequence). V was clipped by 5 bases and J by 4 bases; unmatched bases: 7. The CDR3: CASSSTGGASDTQYF. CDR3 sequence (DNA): TGTGCCAGTAGTTCTACAGGGGGCGCATCAGATACGCAGTATTTT.

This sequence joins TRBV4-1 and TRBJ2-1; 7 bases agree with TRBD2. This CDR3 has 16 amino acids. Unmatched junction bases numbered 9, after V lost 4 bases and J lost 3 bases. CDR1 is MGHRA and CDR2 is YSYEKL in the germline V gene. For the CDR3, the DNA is TGCGCCAGCAGCCCCCCGGGAGCGGGGAACTACAATGAGCAGTTCTTC. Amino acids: CASSPPGAGNYNEQFF.

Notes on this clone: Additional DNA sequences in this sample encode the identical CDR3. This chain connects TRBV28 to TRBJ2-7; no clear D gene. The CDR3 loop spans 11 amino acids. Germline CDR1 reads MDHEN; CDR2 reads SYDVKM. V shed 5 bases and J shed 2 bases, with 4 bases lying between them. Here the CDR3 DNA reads TGTGCCAGCAGTACGGCCTACGAGCAGTACTTC. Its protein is CASSTAYEQYF.

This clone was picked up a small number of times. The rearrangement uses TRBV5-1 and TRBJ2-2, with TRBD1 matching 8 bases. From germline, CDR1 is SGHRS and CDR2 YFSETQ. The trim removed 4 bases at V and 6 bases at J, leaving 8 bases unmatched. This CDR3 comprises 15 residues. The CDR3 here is CASSPRGQMAGELFF. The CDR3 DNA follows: TGCGCCAGCAGCCCCAGGGGGCAAATGGCCGGGGAGCTGTTTTTT.

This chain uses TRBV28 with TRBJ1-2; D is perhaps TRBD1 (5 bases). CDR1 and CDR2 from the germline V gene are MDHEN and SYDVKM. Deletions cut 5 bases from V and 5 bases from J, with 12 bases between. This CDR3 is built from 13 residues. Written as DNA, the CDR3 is TGTGCCAGCAGTCGTCAGGGCCTGTATGGCTACACCTTC. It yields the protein CASSRQGLYGYTF.

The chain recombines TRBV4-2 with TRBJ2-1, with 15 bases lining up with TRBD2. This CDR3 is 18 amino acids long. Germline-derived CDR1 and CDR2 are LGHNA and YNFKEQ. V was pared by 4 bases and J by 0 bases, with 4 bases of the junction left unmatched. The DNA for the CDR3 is TGTGCCAGCAGCCCGGGACTAGCGGGAGGTCGCTCCTACAATGAGCAGTTCTTC. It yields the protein CASSPGLAGGRSYNEQFF.

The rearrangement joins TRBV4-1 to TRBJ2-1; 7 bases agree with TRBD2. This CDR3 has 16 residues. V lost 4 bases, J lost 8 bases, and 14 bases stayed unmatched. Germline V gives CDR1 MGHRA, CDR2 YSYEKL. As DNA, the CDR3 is TGCGCCAGCAGCCCCTATCAGCAGGCGGGGGAGTATGAGCAGTTCTTC. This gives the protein CASSPYQQAGEYEQFF.

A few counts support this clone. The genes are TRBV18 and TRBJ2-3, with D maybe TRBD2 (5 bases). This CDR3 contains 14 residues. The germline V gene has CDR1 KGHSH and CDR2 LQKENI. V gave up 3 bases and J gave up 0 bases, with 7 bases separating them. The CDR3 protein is CASSPPGSTDTQYF. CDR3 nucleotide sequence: TGTGCCAGCTCACCGCCGGGGAGCACAGATACGCAGTATTTT.

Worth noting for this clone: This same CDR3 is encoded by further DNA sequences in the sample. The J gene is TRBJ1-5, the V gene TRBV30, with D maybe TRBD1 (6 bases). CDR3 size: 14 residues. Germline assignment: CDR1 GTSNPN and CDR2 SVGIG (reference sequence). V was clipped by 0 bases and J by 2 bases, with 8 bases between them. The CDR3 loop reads CAWSVGGGNQPQHF. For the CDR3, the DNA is TGTGCCTGGAGTGTAGGGGGAGGCAATCAGCCCCAGCATTTT.

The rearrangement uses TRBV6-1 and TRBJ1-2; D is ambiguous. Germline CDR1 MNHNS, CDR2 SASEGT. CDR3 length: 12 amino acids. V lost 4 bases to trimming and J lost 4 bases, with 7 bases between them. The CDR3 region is CASSVLAYGYTF. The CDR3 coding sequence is TGTGCCAGCAGTGTATTGGCCTATGGCTACACCTTC.

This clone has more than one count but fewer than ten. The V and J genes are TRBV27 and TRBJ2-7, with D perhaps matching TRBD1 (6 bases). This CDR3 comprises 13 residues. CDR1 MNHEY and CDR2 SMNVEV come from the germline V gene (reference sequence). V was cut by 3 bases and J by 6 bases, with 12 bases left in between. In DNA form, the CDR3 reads TGTGCCAGCAGTTTGGGGGCGTGGGGCGAGCAGTACTTC. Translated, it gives CASSLGAWGEQYF.

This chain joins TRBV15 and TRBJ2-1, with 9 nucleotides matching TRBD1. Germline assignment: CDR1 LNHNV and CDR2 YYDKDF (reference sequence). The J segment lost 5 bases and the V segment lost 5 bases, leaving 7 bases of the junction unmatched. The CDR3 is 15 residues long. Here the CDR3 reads CATSRGQGLDNEQFF. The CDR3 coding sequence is TGTGCCACCAGCCGGGGACAGGGCTTGGACAATGAGCAGTTCTTC.

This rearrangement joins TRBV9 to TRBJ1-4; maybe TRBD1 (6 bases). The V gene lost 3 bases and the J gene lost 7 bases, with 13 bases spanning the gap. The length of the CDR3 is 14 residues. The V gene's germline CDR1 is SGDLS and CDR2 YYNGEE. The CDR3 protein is CASSGTGFGEKLFF. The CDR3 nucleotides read TGTGCCAGCAGCGGAACAGGGTTTGGTGAAAAACTGTTTTTT. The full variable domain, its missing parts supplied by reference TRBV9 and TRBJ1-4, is DSGVTQTPKHLITATGQRVTLRCSPRSGDLSVYWYQQSLDQGLQFLIQYYNGEERAKGNILERFSAQQFPDLHSELNLSSLELGDSALYFCASSGTGFGEKLFFGSGTQLSVL.

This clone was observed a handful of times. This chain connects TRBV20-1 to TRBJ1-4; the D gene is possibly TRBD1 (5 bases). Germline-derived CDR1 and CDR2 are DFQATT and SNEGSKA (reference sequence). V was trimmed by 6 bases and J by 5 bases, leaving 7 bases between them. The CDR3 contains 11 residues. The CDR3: CSAAGNEKLFF. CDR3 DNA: TGCAGTGCGGCAGGGAATGAAAAACTGTTTTTT.

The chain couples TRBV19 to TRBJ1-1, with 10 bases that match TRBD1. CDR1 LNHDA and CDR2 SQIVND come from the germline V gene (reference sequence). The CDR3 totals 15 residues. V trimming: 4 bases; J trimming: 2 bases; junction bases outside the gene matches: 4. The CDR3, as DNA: TGTGCCAGTAGTACTCGACAGGGGGCTAACACTGAAGCTTTCTTT. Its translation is CASSTRQGANTEAFF.

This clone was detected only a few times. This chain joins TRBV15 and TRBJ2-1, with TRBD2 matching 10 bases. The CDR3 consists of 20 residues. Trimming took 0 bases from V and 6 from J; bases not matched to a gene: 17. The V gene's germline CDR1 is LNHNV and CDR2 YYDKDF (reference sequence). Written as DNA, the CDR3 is TGTGCCACCAGCAGAGATAAAAGGCGGAGTAGGGCTAGCGGGAGCAATGAGCAGTTCTTC. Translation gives CATSRDKRRSRASGSNEQFF.

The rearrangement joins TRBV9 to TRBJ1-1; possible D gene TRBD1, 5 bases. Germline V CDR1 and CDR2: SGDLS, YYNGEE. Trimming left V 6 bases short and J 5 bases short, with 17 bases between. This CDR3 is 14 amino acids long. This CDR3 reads CASTPEVRGTEAFF. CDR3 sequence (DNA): TGTGCCAGCACCCCCGAGGTCCGGGGGACTGAAGCTTTCTTT.

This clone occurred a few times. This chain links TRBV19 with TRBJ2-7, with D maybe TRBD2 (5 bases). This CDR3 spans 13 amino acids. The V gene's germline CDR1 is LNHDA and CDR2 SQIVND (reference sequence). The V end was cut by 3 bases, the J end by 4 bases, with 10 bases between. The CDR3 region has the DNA TGTGCCAGTAGTATGGTACGGGGATACGAGCAGTACTTC. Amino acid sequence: CASSMVRGYEQYF.

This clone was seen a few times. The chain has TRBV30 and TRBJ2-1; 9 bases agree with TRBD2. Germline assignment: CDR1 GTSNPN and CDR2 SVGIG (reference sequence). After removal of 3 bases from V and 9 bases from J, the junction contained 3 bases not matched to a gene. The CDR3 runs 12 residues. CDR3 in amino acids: CAWRAGGLEQFF. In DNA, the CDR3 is TGTGCCTGGAGGGCGGGAGGGCTTGAGCAGTTCTTC.

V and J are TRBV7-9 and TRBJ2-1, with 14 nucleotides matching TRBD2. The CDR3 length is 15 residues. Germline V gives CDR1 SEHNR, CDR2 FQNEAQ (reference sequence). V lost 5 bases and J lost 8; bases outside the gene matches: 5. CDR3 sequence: CASSQGLAGVDEQFF. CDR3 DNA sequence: TGTGCCAGCAGCCAGGGACTAGCGGGAGTGGATGAGCAGTTCTTC.

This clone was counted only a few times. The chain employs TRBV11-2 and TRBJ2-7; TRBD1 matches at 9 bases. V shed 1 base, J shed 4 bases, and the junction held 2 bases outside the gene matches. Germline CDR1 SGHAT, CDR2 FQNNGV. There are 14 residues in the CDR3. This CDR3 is CASSLGQGGYEQYF. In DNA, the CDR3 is TGTGCCAGCAGCTTAGGACAGGGGGGGTACGAGCAGTACTTC.

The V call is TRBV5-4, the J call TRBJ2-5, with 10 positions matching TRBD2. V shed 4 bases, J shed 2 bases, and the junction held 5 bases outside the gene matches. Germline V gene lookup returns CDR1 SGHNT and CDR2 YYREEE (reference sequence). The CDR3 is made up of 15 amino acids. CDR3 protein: CASSRTSGRQETQYF. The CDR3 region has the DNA TGTGCCAGCAGCCGGACTAGCGGAAGACAAGAGACCCAGTACTTC.